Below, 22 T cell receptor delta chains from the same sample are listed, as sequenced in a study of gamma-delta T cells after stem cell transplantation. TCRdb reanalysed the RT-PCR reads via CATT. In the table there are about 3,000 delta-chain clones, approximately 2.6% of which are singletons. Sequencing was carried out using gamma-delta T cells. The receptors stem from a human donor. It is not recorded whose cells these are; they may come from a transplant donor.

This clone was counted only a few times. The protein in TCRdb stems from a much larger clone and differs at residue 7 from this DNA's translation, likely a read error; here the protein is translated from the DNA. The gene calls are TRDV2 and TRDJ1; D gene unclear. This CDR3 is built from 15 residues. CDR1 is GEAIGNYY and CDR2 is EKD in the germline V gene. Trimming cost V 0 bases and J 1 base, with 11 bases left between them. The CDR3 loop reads CACDTVVIGTDKLIF. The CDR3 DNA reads TGTGCCTGTGACACCGTGGTGATAGGCACCGATAAACTCATCTTT.

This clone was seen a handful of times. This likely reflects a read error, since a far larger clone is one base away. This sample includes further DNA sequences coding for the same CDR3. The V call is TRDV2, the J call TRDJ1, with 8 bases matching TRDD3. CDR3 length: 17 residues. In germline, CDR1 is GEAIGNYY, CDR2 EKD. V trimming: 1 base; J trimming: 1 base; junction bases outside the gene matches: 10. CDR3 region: CACDTIGDTGGTDKLIF. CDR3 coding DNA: TGTGCCTGTGACACGATTGGGGATACAGGGGGCACCGATAAACTCATCTTT.

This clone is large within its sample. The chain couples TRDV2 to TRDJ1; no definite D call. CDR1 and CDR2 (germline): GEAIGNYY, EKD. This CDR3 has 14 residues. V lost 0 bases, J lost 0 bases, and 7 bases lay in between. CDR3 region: CACDTVTNTDKLIF. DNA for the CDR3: TGTGCCTGTGACACCGTTACGAACACCGATAAACTCATCTTT.

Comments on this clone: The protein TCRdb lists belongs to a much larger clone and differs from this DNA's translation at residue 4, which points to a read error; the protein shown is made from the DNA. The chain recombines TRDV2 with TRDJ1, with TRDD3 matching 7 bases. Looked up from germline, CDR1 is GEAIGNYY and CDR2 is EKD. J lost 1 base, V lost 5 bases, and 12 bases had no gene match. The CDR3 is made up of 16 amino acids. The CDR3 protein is CACGVVGGLITDKLIF. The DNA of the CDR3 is TGTGCCTGTGGCGTCGTTGGGGGACTGATCACCGATAAACTCATCTTT.

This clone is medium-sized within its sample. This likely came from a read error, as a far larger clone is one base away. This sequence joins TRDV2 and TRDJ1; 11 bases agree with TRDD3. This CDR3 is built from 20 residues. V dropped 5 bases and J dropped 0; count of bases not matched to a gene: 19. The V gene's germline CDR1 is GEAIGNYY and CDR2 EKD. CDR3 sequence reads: CACGLVLGDNNAPYTDKLIF. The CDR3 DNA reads TGTGCCTGTGGCCTAGTACTGGGGGATAATAATGCCCCCTACACCGATAAACTCATCTTT.

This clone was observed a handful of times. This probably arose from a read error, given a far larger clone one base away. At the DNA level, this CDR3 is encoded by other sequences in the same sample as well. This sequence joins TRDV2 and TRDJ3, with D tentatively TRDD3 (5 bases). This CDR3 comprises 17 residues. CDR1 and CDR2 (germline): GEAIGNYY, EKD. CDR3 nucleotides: TGTGCCTGTGACACCACCTCCATAGCCTGGGACACACGACAGATGTTTTTC. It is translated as CACDTTSIAWDTRQMFF.

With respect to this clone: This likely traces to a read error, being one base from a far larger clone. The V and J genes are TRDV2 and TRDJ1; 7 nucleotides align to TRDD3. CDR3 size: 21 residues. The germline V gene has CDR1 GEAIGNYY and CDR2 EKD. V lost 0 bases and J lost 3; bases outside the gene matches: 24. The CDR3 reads CACDTPFLLVDTGASADKLIF. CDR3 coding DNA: TGTGCCTGTGACACCCCTTTCTTACTGGTGGATACGGGCGCGTCGGCCGATAAACTCATCTTT.

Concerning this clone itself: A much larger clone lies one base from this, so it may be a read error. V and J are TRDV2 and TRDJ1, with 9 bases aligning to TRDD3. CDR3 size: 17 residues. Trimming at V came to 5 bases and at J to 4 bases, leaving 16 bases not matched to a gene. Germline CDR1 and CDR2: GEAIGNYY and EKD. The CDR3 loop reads CACVDLKKLGDHDKLIF. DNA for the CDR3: TGTGCCTGTGTAGACCTGAAAAAACTGGGGGACCACGATAAACTCATCTTT.

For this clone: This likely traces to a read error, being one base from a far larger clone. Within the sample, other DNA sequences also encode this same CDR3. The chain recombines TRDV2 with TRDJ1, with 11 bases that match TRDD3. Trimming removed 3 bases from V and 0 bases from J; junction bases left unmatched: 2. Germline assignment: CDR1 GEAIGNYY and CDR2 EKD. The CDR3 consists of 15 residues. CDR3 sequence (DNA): TGTGCCTGTGACTTACTGGGGGATAACACCGATAAACTCATCTTT. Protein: CACDLLGDNTDKLIF.

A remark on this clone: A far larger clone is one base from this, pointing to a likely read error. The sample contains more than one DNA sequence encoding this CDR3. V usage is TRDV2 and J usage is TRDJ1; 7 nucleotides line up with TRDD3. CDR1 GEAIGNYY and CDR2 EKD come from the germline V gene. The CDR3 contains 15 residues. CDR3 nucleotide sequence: TGTGCCTGTGACACCGTGGGTGGATACGGCGATAAGCTCATCTTT. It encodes CACDTVGGYGDKLIF.

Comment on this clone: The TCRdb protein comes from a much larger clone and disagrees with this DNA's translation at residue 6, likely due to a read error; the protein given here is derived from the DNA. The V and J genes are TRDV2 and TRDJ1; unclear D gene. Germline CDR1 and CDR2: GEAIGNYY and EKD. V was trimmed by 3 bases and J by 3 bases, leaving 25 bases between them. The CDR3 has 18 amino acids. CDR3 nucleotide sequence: TGTGCCTGTGACCCTGTGGGCTCTGGATTACCCACACCCGATAAACTCATCTTT. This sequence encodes CACDPVGSGLPTPDKLIF.

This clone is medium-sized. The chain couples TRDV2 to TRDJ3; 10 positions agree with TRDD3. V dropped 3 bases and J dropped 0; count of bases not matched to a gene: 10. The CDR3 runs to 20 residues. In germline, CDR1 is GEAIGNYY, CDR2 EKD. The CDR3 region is CACDHTGGSHSSWDTRQMFF. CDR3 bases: TGTGCCTGTGACCATACTGGGGGATCCCACAGCTCCTGGGACACCCGACAGATGTTTTTC.

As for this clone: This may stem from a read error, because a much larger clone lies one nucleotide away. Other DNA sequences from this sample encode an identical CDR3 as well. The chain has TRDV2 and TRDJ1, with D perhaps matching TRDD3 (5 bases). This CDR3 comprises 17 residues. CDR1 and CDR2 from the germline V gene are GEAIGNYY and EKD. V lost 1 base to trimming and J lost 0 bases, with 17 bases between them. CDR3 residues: CACDTAGGPTYTDKLIF. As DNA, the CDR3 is TGTGCCTGTGACACTGCAGGGGGCCCGACGTACACCGATAAACTCATCTTT.

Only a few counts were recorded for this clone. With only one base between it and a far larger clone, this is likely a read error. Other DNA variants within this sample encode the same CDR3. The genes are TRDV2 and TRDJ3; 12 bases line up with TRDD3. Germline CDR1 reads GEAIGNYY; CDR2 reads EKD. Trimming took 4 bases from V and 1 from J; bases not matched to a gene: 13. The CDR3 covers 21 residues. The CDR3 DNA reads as TGTGCCTGTGAGGCCGTACTGGGGGATACCCCTGGGTCCTGGGACACCCGACAGATGTTTTTC. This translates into CACEAVLGDTPGSWDTRQMFF.

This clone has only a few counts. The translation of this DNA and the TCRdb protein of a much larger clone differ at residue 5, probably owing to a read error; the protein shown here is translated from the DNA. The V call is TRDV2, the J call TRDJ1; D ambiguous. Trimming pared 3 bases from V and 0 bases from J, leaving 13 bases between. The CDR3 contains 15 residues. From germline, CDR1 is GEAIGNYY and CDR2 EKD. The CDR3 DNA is TGTGCCTGTGACGCCGTCGGGGCTAACACCGATAAACTCATCTTT. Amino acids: CACDAVGANTDKLIF.

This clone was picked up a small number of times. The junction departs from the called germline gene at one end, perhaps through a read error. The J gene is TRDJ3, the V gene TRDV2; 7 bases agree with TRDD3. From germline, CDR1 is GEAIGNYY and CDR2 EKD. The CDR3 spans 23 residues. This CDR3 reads CACDTVETGVYGDFSWATRQMFF. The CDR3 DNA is TGTGCCTGTGACACCGTGGAGACTGGGGTATACGGCGACTTCTCCTGGGCCACCCGACAGATGTTTTTC.

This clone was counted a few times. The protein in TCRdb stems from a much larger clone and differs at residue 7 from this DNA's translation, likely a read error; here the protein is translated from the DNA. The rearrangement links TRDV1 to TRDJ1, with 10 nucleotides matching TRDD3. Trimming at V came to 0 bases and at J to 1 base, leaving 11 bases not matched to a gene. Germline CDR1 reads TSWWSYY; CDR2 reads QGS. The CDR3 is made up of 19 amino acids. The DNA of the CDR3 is TGTGCTCTTGGGGAACTGCTCCCCACTGGGGGATTTGCCACCGATAAACTCATCTTT. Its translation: CALGELLPTGGFATDKLIF.

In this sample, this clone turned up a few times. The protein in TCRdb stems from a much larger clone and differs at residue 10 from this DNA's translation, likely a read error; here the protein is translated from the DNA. CDR3 DNA: TGTGCCTGTGAATGGATGACCCCGGAGGGGGCCGATAAACTCATCTTT. Its protein is CACEWMTPEGADKLIF. This rearrangement joins TRDV2 to TRDJ1; tentatively, D is TRDD3 (5 bases). Germline V CDR1 and CDR2: GEAIGNYY, EKD. There are 16 residues in the CDR3. Trimming left V 4 bases short and J 3 bases short, with 20 bases between.

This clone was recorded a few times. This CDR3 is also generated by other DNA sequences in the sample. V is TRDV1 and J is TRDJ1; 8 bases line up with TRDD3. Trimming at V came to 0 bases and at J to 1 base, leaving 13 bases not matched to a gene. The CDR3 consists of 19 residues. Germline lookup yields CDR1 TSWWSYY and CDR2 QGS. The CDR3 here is CALGELAVPGDKGTDKLIF. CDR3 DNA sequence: TGTGCTCTTGGGGAACTCGCAGTGCCGGGGGATAAAGGCACCGATAAACTCATCTTT.

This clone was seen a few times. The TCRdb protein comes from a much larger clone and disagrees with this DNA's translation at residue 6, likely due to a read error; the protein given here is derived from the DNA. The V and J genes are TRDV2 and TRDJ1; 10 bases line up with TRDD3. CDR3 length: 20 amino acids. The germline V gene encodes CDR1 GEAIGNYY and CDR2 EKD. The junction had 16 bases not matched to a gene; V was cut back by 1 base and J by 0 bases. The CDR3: CACDTAHGGGYREDTDKLIF. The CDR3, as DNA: TGTGCCTGTGACACTGCTCATGGTGGGGGATACAGGGAAGACACCGATAAACTCATCTTT.

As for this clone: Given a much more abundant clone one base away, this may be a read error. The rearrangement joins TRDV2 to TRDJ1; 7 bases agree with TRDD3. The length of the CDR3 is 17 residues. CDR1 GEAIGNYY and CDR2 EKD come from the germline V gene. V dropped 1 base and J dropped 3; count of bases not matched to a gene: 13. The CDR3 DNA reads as TGTGCCTGTGACACGCTGGGGGGATCCGGAGCTTCCGATAAACTCATCTTT. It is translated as CACDTLGGSGASDKLIF.

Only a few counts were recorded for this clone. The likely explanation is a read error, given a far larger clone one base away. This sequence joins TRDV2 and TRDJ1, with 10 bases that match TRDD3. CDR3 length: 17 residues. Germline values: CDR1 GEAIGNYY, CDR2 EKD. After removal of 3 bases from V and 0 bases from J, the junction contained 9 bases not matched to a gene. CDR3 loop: CACDLLGDAPHTDKLIF. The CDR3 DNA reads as TGTGCCTGTGACTTACTGGGGGATGCGCCACACACCGATAAACTCATCTTT.